This T cell receptor beta chain emerged from a study of T cell changes during pregnancy in multiple sclerosis. This clone has just one count. V was clipped by 4 bases and J by 0 bases, with 13 bases between them. Per the germline V gene, CDR1 is KGHSH and CDR2 is LQKENI. The CDR3 totals 16 residues. TCRdb's table, derived via immunoSEQ multiplex PCR, lists solely in-frame clones and lacks some. This table has approximately 52,000 clones, 92% appearing once. This chain uses TRBV18 with TRBJ1-3, with D possibly being TRBD1 (5 bases). The sample in question was CD4+ T cells from peripheral blood mononuclear cells, obtained in the third trimester of pregnancy. This receptor was identified in a female donor with multiple sclerosis, enrolled in a pregnancy study. The CDR3 bases are TGTGCCAGCTCACTTCAGGGATCTAGCTCTGGAAACACCATATATTTT. Translating gives CASSLQGSSSGNTIYF. Full variable domain (outside the CDR3, taken from reference TRBV18 and TRBJ1-3): NAGVMQNPRHLVRRRGQEARLRCSPMKGHSHVYWYRQLPEEGLKFMVYLQKENIIDESGMPKERFSAEFPKEGPSILRIQQVVRGDSAAYFCASSLQGSSSGNTIYFGEGSWLTVV.